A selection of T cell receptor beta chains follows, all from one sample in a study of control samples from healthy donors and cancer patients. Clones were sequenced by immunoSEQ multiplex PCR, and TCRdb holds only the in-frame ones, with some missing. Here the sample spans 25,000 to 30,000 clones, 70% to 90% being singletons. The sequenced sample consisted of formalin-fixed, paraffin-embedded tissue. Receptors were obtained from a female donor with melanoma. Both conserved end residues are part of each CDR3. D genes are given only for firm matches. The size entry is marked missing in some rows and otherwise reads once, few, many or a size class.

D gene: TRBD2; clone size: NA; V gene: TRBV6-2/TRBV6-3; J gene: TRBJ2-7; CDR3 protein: CASSPLAGNLWNEQYF; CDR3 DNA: TGTGCCAGCAGCCCTCTAGCGGGAAATCTTTGGAACGAGCAGTACTTC
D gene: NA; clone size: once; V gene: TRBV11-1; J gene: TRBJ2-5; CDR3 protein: CANSLRVTREQETQYF; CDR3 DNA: TGTGCCAACAGCTTACGAGTGACTAGGGAACAAGAGACCCAGTACTTC
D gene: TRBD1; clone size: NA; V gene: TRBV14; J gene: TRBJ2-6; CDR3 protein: CASSDRQGSVLTF; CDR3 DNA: TGTGCCAGCAGCGACCGACAGGGAAGTGTCCTGACTTTC
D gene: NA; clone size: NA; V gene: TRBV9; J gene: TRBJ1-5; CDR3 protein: CASSVGGYDQPQHF; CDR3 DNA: TGTGCCAGCAGCGTAGGAGGTTATGATCAGCCCCAGCATTTT
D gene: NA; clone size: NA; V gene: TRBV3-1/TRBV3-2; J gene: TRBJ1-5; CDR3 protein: CASSSRGGNQPQHF; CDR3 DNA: TGTGCCAGCAGCTCCAGGGGTGGGAATCAGCCCCAGCATTTT
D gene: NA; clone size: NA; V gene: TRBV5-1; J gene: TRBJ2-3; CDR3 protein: CASSPTGGLDGTDTQYF; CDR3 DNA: TGCGCCAGCAGCCCTACAGGGGGACTAGACGGCACAGATACGCAGTATTTT
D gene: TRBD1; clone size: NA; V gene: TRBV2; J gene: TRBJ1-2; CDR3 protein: CASSQELTGLYGYTF; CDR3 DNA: TGTGCCAGCAGTCAAGAGCTGACAGGGCTCTATGGCTACACCTTC
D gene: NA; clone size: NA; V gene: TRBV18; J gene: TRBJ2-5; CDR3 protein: CASSPPGETQYF; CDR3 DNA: TGTGCCAGCTCACCACCGGGAGAGACCCAGTACTTC
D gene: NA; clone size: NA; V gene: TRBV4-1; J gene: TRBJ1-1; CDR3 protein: CASSQTHTGGNTEAFF; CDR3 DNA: TGCGCCAGCAGCCAAACTCACACGGGGGGGAACACTGAAGCTTTCTTT
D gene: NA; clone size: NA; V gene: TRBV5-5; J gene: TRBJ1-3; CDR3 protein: CASSLAPGRGAQDTIYF; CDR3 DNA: TGTGCCAGCAGCTTGGCCCCTGGGCGGGGGGCTCAAGACACCATATATTTT
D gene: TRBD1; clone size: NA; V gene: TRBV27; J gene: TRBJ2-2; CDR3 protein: CASKLTGGRTTGELFF; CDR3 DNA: TGTGCCAGCAAACTGACAGGGGGACGAACAACCGGGGAGCTGTTTTTT
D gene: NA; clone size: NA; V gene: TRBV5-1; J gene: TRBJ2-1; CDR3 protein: CATRAVARVRSSYNEQFF; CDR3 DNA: TGCGCCACCCGTGCGGTAGCGAGAGTCCGGAGCTCCTACAATGAGCAGTTCTTC
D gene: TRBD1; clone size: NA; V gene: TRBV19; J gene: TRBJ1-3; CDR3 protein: CASSIGDSGNTIYF; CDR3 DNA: TGTGCCAGTAGTATAGGGGACAGCGGAAACACCATATATTTT
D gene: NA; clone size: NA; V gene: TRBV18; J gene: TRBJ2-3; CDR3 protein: CASSPVREGTQYF; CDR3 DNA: TGTGCCAGCTCCCCCGTGAGGGAAGGTACGCAGTATTTT
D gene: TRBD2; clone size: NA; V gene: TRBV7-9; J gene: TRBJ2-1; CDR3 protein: CASRAGVHNEQFF; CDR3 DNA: TGTGCCAGCAGGGCGGGAGTCCACAATGAGCAGTTCTTC
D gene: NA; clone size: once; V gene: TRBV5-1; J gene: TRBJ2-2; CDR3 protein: CASSLDYANTGELFF; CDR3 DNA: TGCGCCAGCAGCTTGGACTATGCGAACACCGGGGAGCTGTTTTTT